The 16 T cell receptor beta chains below were found in one sample sequenced in a study of response to subunit inactivated influenza vaccine. TCRdb re-derived calls from the RT-PCR reads in MiXCR, one entry per CDR3 protein. Of over 150,000 distinct CDR3 sequences in the sample, roughly 14% were seen once. The sequences come from CD8+ T cells sorted from PBMCs, collected roughly 5 days after vaccination. The receptors here all came from a man in his forties or fifties who received an inactivated influenza vaccine.

In this sample, this clonotype turned up a few times. This chain uses TRBV6-2 or TRBV6-3 with TRBJ2-7, with D unclear. The germline gives CDR1 MNHEY, CDR2 SVGEGT. The CDR3 length is 14 residues. Trimming left V 6 bases short and J 5 bases short, with 17 bases between. The CDR3 bases are TGTGCCAGCAGAGGCCACGTCATGGTGGACGAGCAGTACTTC. Amino acids: CASRGHVMVDEQYF.

Ten or more counts support this clonotype. This chain connects TRBV7-6 to TRBJ2-2, with 10 bases identical to TRBD2. The CDR3 loop spans 15 amino acids. Germline assignment: CDR1 SGHVS and CDR2 FNYEAQ. Germline trimming cut 5 bases from V and 2 bases from J; bases unmatched to any gene: 2. The CDR3 region is CASSPLAGNTGELFF. The CDR3 DNA is TGTGCCAGCAGCCCACTAGCGGGAAACACCGGGGAGCTGTTTTTT.

This clonotype came up a few times. The J gene is TRBJ2-3, the V gene TRBV25-1; no definite D call. CDR3 length equals 13 residues. Germline V CDR1 and CDR2: MGHDK, SYGVNS. Trimming stripped 4 bases from V and 0 bases from J, with 5 bases between. The CDR3 sequence is CASSVSSTDTQYF. The CDR3 DNA is TGTGCCAGCAGTGTTAGTAGCACAGATACGCAGTATTTT.

This chain uses TRBV7-6 with TRBJ2-2; TRBD1 aligns across 7 bases. V lost 0 bases to trimming and J lost 3 bases; unmatched junction nucleotides: 1. Germline CDR1 and CDR2: SGHVS and FNYEAQ. This CDR3 contains 15 residues. The CDR3 is CASSLATGYTGELFF. Here the CDR3 DNA reads TGTGCCAGCAGCTTAGCGACAGGGTACACCGGGGAGCTGTTTTTT.

This clonotype was recorded a few times. The chain joins TRBV3-1 to TRBJ1-2; D gene uncertain. The V end was cut by 5 bases, the J end by 4 bases, with 17 bases between. The V gene's germline CDR1 is LGHDT and CDR2 YNNKEL (reference sequence). This CDR3 is built from 15 residues. The CDR3 coding sequence is TGTGCCAGCAGCGTGGTGGGCAGAGAGTCCTATGGCTACACCTTC. This sequence encodes CASSVVGRESYGYTF.

This clonotype has a count of ten or more. The CDR3 here is CSAENTGELFF. Here the CDR3 DNA reads TGCAGCGCCGAGAACACCGGGGAGCTGTTTTTT. The V gene is TRBV29-1, the J gene TRBJ2-2; D call uncertain. V was trimmed by 7 bases and J by 1 base, leaving 4 bases between them. The CDR3 contains 11 residues. Per the germline V gene, CDR1 is SQVTM and CDR2 is ANQGSEA.

This clonotype has a handful of counts. V gene TRBV9 combines with J gene TRBJ2-2; unclear D gene. The CDR3 has 15 residues. Germline CDR1 is SGDLS and CDR2 is YYNGEE. V lost 3 bases and J 6 bases, leaving 15 bases between the germline ends. The CDR3 reads CASSAASLGSGELFF. The CDR3 coding sequence is TGTGCCAGCAGCGCGGCGAGTTTGGGGTCCGGGGAGCTGTTTTTT.

This clonotype showed up many times. V and J are TRBV29-1 and TRBJ2-5; possible D gene TRBD2, 6 bases. The CDR3 consists of 14 residues. Trimming removed 3 bases at V and 2 bases at J, with 13 bases between. Looked up from germline, CDR1 is SQVTM and CDR2 is ANQGSEA. This chain's CDR3 is CSVDKARGQETQYF. The CDR3 DNA reads as TGCAGCGTTGATAAGGCTCGGGGGCAAGAGACCCAGTACTTC.

This chain connects TRBV3-1 to TRBJ2-1; D is possibly TRBD2 (5 bases). Per germline, CDR1 LGHDT and CDR2 YNNKEL (reference sequence). CDR3 length equals 16 residues. The germline V and J ends were trimmed by 4 bases and 3 bases, with 16 bases remaining between them. The CDR3 here is CASSPRSGSHYNEQFF. The CDR3 DNA sequence: TGTGCCAGCAGCCCTAGATCGGGGAGCCACTACAATGAGCAGTTCTTC.

This clonotype was seen more than once but under ten times. J is TRBJ2-2 and V is TRBV29-1, with D uncertain. The germline V gene has CDR1 SQVTM and CDR2 ANQGSEA. Trimming pared 4 bases from V and 3 bases from J, leaving 9 bases between. CDR3 length: 13 residues. CDR3: CSVVVADTGELFF. The CDR3 nucleotides read TGCAGCGTTGTAGTGGCCGACACCGGGGAGCTGTTTTTT.

As DNA, the CDR3 is TGTGCCAGCAGCAAAGTCGGACAGCCCAAAATGAACACTGAAGCTTTCTTT. It is translated as CASSKVGQPKMNTEAFF. V is TRBV21-1 and J is TRBJ1-1; the table's D call of TRBD1 was not tested on the DNA. TRBV21-1 is classified as a pseudogene. This CDR3 has 17 residues.

This chain links TRBV7-3 with TRBJ1-6; the match to TRBD1 covers 8 bases. From germline, CDR1 is SGHTA and CDR2 FQGTGA. V trimming: 4 bases; J trimming: 9 bases; junction bases outside the gene matches: 2. CDR3 length equals 13 residues. DNA of the CDR3: TGTGCCAGCAGCTCGGACAGGGCTTCACCCCTCCACTTT. Amino acids: CASSSDRASPLHF.

This clonotype was found many times. The chain uses TRBV12-3 or TRBV12-4 and TRBJ2-1; 10 bases align to TRBD1. V shed 1 base and J 9 bases; nucleotides not matched to a gene: 0. This CDR3 has 13 residues. The CDR3 loop reads CASSLGTGGEQFF. The CDR3 region has the DNA TGTGCCAGCAGTTTAGGGACAGGGGGTGAGCAGTTCTTC.

This clonotype turned up a few times. The chain employs TRBV6-1 and TRBJ2-1, with TRBD1 matching 8 bases. V was clipped by 2 bases and J by 2 bases; unmatched bases: 5. This CDR3 contains 16 residues. Germline V gives CDR1 MNHNS, CDR2 SASEGT. CDR3 region: CASSEFRQGPYNEQFF. The CDR3 bases are TGTGCCAGCAGTGAATTTCGACAGGGGCCCTACAATGAGCAGTTCTTC.

The gene calls are TRBV10-3 and TRBJ1-2, with 7 bases that match TRBD1. The junction had 14 bases not matched to a gene; V was cut back by 3 bases and J by 4 bases. Looked up from germline, CDR1 is ENHRY and CDR2 is SYGVKD. The CDR3 spans 17 residues. The CDR3 loop is CAISDPQTGARSYGYTF. CDR3 coding DNA: TGTGCCATCAGTGATCCCCAAACAGGGGCCCGATCCTATGGCTACACCTTC.

This chain links TRBV20-1 with TRBJ2-1; the match to TRBD2 covers 8 bases. CDR1 is DFQATT and CDR2 is SNEGSKA in the germline V gene (reference sequence). Germline trimming cut 0 bases from V and 8 bases from J; bases unmatched to any gene: 9. The CDR3 loop spans 15 amino acids. The CDR3 DNA is TGCAGTGCTAGAGATCGCTTTGGACTAGCCCATGAGCAGTTCTTC. Protein sequence: CSARDRFGLAHEQFF.